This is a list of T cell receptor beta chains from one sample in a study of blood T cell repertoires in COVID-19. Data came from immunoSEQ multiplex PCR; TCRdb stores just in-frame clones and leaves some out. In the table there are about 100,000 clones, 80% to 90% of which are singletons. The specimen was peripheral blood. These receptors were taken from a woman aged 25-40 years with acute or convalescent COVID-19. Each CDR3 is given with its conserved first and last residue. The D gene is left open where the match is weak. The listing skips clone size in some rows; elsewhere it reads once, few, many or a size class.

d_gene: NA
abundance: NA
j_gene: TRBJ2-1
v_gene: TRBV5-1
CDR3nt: TGCGCCAGCAGCTTGGTTTCTAACGTCGATGAGCAGTTCTTC
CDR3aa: CASSLVSNVDEQFF

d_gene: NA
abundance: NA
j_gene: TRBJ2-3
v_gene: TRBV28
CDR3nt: TGTGCCAGCAGTTCTGACAGGACTTCCACAGATACGCAGTATTTT
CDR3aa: CASSSDRTSTDTQYF

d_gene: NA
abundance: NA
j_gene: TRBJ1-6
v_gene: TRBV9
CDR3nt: TGTGCCAGCAGCGTAGATGGGAGCCCCTCCTATAATTCACCCCTCCACTTT
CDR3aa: CASSVDGSPSYNSPLHF

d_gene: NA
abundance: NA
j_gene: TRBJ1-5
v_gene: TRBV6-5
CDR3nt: TGTGCCAGCAGAAAACAGGGTTCGGGGCAGCCCCAGCATTTT
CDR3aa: CASRKQGSGQPQHF

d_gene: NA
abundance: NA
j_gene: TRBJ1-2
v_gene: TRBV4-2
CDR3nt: TGTGCCAGCAGCCAAATCACGGGGGTTTCGGGTGGCTACACCTTC
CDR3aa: CASSQITGVSGGYTF

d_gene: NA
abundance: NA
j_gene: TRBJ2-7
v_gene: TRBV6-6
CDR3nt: TGTGCCAGCAGTTACGTCCAGGGGCAGGCCGAGCAGTACTTC
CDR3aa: CASSYVQGQAEQYF

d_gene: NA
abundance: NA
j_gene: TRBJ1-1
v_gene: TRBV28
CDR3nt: TGTGCCAGCAGTTTCTCGGACAGTTTGAACACTGAAGCTTTCTTT
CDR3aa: CASSFSDSLNTEAFF

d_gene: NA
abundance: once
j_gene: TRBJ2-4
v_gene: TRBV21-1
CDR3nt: TGTGCCAACCCCCAGCGGGCAGCCAAAAACATTCAGTACTTC
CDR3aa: CANPQRAAKNIQYF

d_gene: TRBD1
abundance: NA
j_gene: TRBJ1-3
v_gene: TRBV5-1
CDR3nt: TGCGCCAGCAGCTTGGCAGACAGGGGGTCTTCTGGAAACACCATATATTTT
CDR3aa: CASSLADRGSSGNTIYF

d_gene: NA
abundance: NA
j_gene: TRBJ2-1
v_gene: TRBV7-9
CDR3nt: TGTGCCAGCAGCCCCGTCGTCGATGAGCAGTTCTTC
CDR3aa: CASSPVVDEQFF

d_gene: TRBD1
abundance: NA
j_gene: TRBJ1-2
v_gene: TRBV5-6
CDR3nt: TGTGCCAGCAGCTTGACCCGACAGGGCCTATATGGCTACACCTTC
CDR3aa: CASSLTRQGLYGYTF

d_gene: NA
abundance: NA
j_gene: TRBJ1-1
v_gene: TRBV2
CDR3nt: TGTGCCAGCAGTGAAGGTCGGTACGAGGCTTTCTTT
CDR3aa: CASSEGRYEAFF

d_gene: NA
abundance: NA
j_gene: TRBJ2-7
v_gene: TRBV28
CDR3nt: TGTGCCAGCAGTTTATTCCTTCAGGGGTCCTCCTACGAGCAGTACTTC
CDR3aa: CASSLFLQGSSYEQYF